The present TCR beta chain was sequenced within a study of cytotoxic CD8 clonotypes in ibrutinib-treated CLL. Study background: Response samples came after a median 12 months of treatment, range 6 to 36. Study observations and caveats: With treatment, public clonotypes, which were uncommon, either contracted or remained stable.

V shed 8 bases and J 4 bases; nucleotides not matched to a gene: 12. Germline CDR1 is GTSNPN and CDR2 is SVGIG (reference sequence). This CDR3 is 14 amino acids long. Profiling relied on immunoSEQ multiplex PCR, and the TCRdb table lists in-frame clones only, not all of them. The sample lists some 300,000 clones, 70% to 80% occurring once. Concerning this clone: Its target is not known.

The chain uses TRBV30 and TRBJ1-1, with TRBD1 matching 8 bases. Specimen: PBMCs, collected before ibrutinib treatment. This TCR derives from a human donor with chronic lymphocytic leukemia. CDR3: CAATGGTGGTEAFF. CDR3 DNA sequence: TGTGCCGCTACAGGGGGAACGGGGGGCACTGAAGCTTTCTTT.